The 18 T cell receptor beta chains reported below all come from one sample, sequenced in a study of T cell clonality in common variable immunodeficiency. Profiling relied on immunoSEQ multiplex PCR, and the TCRdb table lists in-frame clones only, not all of them. This sample has about 42,000 clones, each found more than once. Study-wide points: Reportedly, TCR beta sequences from common variable immunodeficiency showed fewer deletions and N-nucleotide insertions.

Which antigens these TCRs recognize remains unknown. The sequencing input was peripheral blood mononuclear cells. The receptors were gathered from a human donor with common variable immunodeficiency.

This clone was observed at least ten times. The read terminates 3 residues before the CDR3 end, so the remaining end is supplied by the germline J gene. The chain is built from TRBV18 and TRBJ2-7; 9 positions match TRBD1. The germline CDR1 and CDR2 sequences are KGHSH and LQKENI. The length of the CDR3 is 15 residues. Losses at the gene ends were 3 bases for V and 5 bases for J; bases not matched to a gene: 8. The CDR3 bases that were read are TGTGCCAGCTCACCTACCGGGACAGGGAACAACGAG. Translating it yields CASSPTGTGNNE. In full, the CDR3 reads CASSPTGTGNNEQYF.

This clone came up a few times. The read stops 3 residues short of the end of the CDR3; the missing end is completed from the germline J gene. The V call is TRBV30, the J call TRBJ1-2, with D unresolved. Germline CDR1 reads GTSNPN; CDR2 reads SVGIG (reference sequence). The CDR3 loop spans 12 amino acids. The V gene lost 7 bases and the J gene lost 2 bases, with 11 bases spanning the gap. CDR3 DNA, as far as it was read: TGTGCCTCCTCTTATAAAAACTATGGC. Translation gives CASSYKNYG. The CDR3 in its entirety is CASSYKNYGYTF.

Note on this clone: Read coverage stops 3 residues before the CDR3 terminus; the germline J gene supplies the remainder. The V gene is TRBV6-2 or TRBV6-3, the J gene TRBJ2-5; D may be TRBD1 (6 bases). This CDR3 region has 13 residues. Germline V gene sequence: CDR1 MNHEY, CDR2 SVGEGT. The V and J ends lost 5 bases and 7 bases respectively, with 14 bases between them. The CDR3 here is CASSQRQAGTQYF. CDR3 DNA (partial): TGTGCCAGCAGTCAAAGACAGGCAGGGACC.

This clone was recorded many times. The CDR3 end is not reached by the read, which stops 3 residues before it; the germline J gene fills it in. The chain couples TRBV2 to TRBJ2-2; tentative D call: TRBD1 (6 bases). Trimming took off 6 bases at V and 5 bases at J, with 13 bases between the two ends. The germline gives CDR1 SNHLY, CDR2 FYNNEI. CDR3 length: 14 residues. Incomplete CDR3 DNA: TGTGCCAGCAGATATGACAGGCAGACCGGGGAG. Residues: CASRYDRQTGE. Given in full, the CDR3 is CASRYDRQTGELFF.

Ten or more counts support this clone. The read terminates 3 residues before the CDR3 end, so the remaining end is supplied by the germline J gene. This chain joins TRBV5-1 and TRBJ1-2; 9 bases match TRBD1. The CDR3 sequence is 14 residues long. With 2 bases clipped from V and 4 bases from J, the junction kept 3 bases outside the gene matches. Germline assignment: CDR1 SGHRS and CDR2 YFSETQ. The DNA read from the CDR3 is TGCGCCAGCAGCTTTACAGGGGGCGGCTATGGC. This sequence encodes CASSFTGGGYG. The full CDR3 sequence reads CASSFTGGGYGYTF.

As for this clone: The read ends 3 residues before the CDR3 terminus; that terminus is restored from the germline J gene. This chain uses TRBV7-2 with TRBJ1-5; D call uncertain. V was trimmed by 2 bases and J by 6 bases, leaving 11 bases between them. Germline V lookup: CDR1 SGHTA, CDR2 FQGNSA. This CDR3 comprises 14 residues. The CDR3 is CASSLSTGSQPQHF. CDR3 DNA, as far as it was read: TGTGCCAGCAGCTTAAGTACGGGTAGTCAGCCC.

This clone was detected many times. The read ends 3 residues early relative to the CDR3; the germline J gene fills the gap. The chain carries TRBV6-4 and TRBJ2-1, with 8 positions matching TRBD2. CDR1 and CDR2 from the germline V gene are MRHNA and SNTAGT. CDR3 size: 14 residues. The junction had 7 bases not matched to a gene; V was cut back by 5 bases and J by 7 bases. The CDR3 loop reads CASSPGGAWNEQFF. The CDR3 bases that were read are TGTGCCAGCAGTCCGGGGGGGGCATGGAATGAG.

This clone was counted many times. Read data end 3 residues before the CDR3 end; the end is taken from the germline J gene. V and J are TRBV30 and TRBJ1-5; no firm D call. The CDR3 length is 12 residues. Germline CDR1 reads GTSNPN; CDR2 reads SVGIG (reference sequence). Deletions cut 3 bases from V and 4 bases from J, with 7 bases between. CDR3 DNA, as far as it was read: TGTGCCTGGAGCTTAGAAAATCAGCCC. Protein sequence: CAWSLENQP. The full CDR3 protein reads CAWSLENQPQHF. Supplemented by reference TRBV30 and TRBJ1-5, the full variable domain reads SQTIHQWPATLVQPVGSPLSLECTVEGTSNPNLYWYRQAAGRGLQLLFYSVGIGQISSEVPQNLSASRPQDRQFILSSKKLLLSDSGFYLCAWSLENQPQHFGDGTRLSIL.

This clone was observed a handful of times. The read comes to an end 3 residues before the CDR3 does, leaving the germline J gene to fill in the end. The chain has TRBV19 and TRBJ1-5; D is possibly TRBD1 (6 bases). Germline V gene lookup returns CDR1 LNHDA and CDR2 SQIVND (reference sequence). V lost 5 bases, J lost 0 bases, and 17 bases lay in between. This CDR3 is built from 17 residues. The chain's CDR3 is CASSLRGPPFSNQPQHF. Partial CDR3 DNA: TGTGCCAGTAGTCTCAGGGGCCCACCCTTTAGCAATCAGCCC.

This clone was seen repeatedly, ten times or more. The read ends 3 residues early relative to the CDR3; the germline J gene fills the gap. The J gene is TRBJ1-5, the V gene TRBV20-1, with D unclear. The CDR3 consists of 12 residues. CDR1 and CDR2 (germline): DFQATT, SNEGSKA (reference sequence). The ends were cut back, 0 bases at V and 7 bases at J, with 7 bases in the middle. CDR3 loop: CSARDPGQPQHF. CDR3 bases read: TGCAGTGCTAGAGATCCTGGCCAGCCC.

There are a few counts of this clone. The read ends 3 residues early relative to the CDR3; the germline J gene fills the gap. The V gene is TRBV11-3, the J gene TRBJ2-2, with D tentatively TRBD1 (6 bases). Trimming took 5 bases from V and 9 from J, leaving 10 bases between them. Germline loops: CDR1 SGHNT, CDR2 YENEEA. The CDR3 is 12 amino acids. Incomplete CDR3 DNA: TGTGCCAGCAGCCTCAGGGGCAGGGAG. Translating gives CASSLRGRE. The entire CDR3 protein is CASSLRGRELFF.

This clone was recorded a few times. The sequenced fragment ends 3 residues before the CDR3 boundary, so the rest is inferred from the germline J gene. This chain uses TRBV30 with TRBJ1-1; unclear D gene. The CDR3 is 14 amino acids. V was trimmed by 5 bases and J by 1 base, leaving 14 bases between them. Germline V gene data show CDR1 as GTSNPN and CDR2 as SVGIG (reference sequence). The CDR3 sequence is CAWFNSRGNTEAFF. The covered CDR3 bases are TGTGCCTGGTTCAATTCCCGGGGGAACACTGAA.

This clone occurred many times. The read ends 3 residues early relative to the CDR3; the germline J gene fills the gap. This chain links TRBV20-1 with TRBJ1-1; no clear D. Trimming took off 6 bases at V and 1 base at J, with 12 bases between the two ends. The CDR3 covers 13 residues. Germline CDR1 is DFQATT and CDR2 is SNEGSKA (reference sequence). This chain's CDR3 is CSAGGLRNTEAFF. The sequenced CDR3 bases are TGCAGTGCCGGCGGACTCCGGAACACTGAA.

The sample holds a few counts of this clone. Sequencing ends 3 residues short of the CDR3 end; the germline J gene provides the rest. The rearrangement joins TRBV19 to TRBJ1-5, with a weak D call TRBD1 (6 bases). The CDR3 contains 14 residues. V was cut by 3 bases and J by 3 bases, with 9 bases left in between. CDR1 and CDR2 from the germline V gene are LNHDA and SQIVND (reference sequence). This chain's CDR3 is CASSIRDNNQPQHF. The CDR3 DNA, read in part, is TGTGCCAGTAGTATCCGGGACAACAATCAGCCC.

The table lists this clone with a few counts. With the read ending 3 residues before the CDR3 end, the germline J gene is used to fill in that end. This chain joins TRBV2 and TRBJ2-1; 8 bases are shared with TRBD2. Germline V lookup: CDR1 SNHLY, CDR2 FYNNEI. Trimming took 6 bases from V and 7 from J; bases not matched to a gene: 8. CDR3 size: 14 residues. The CDR3 region is CASRTGTSSNEQFF. CDR3 DNA (partial): TGTGCCAGCAGAACCGGGACTAGTTCGAATGAG.

There are many counts of this clone. The read finishes 3 residues shy of the CDR3 end, and the germline J gene is used to complete it. The genes are TRBV6-1 and TRBJ1-2, with D possibly TRBD1 on 6 matching bases. The germline V and J ends were trimmed by 2 bases and 7 bases, with 11 bases remaining between them. The CDR3 spans 13 residues. Germline CDR1 MNHNS, CDR2 SASEGT. CDR3: CASSEHRVGGYTF. The sequenced part of the CDR3 DNA is TGTGCCAGCAGTGAACACAGGGTCGGTGGC.

Of note for this clone: Coverage ceases 3 residues before the CDR3 finishes, and the germline J gene fills in the end. The chain employs TRBV2 and TRBJ1-4, with 8 bases matching TRBD1. This CDR3 has 15 amino acids. V lost 0 bases and J lost 7; bases outside the gene matches: 4. CDR1 SNHLY and CDR2 FYNNEI come from the germline V gene. The CDR3 region is CASSEAAGGGEKLFF. The DNA read from the CDR3 is TGTGCCAGCAGTGAAGCGGCAGGGGGCGGTGAAAAA.

Regarding this clone: The CDR3 end lies 3 residues beyond the end of the read and is filled in from the germline J gene. This chain joins TRBV2 and TRBJ1-2; 7 bases align to TRBD1. V shed 11 bases, J shed 2 bases, and the junction held 8 bases outside the gene matches. Germline-derived CDR1 and CDR2 are SNHLY and FYNNEI. This CDR3 is 13 amino acids long. Partial CDR3 DNA: TGTGCCGGCCTCGACAGGGTCAACTATGGC. Its protein is CAGLDRVNYG. The whole CDR3 sequence reads CAGLDRVNYGYTF.